The 6 T cell receptor beta chains listed next were all sequenced from one sample in a study of spatial heterogeneity in lung cancer. Time point specified: sample taken at primary tumor resection. Whole RNA, isolated from tumor, nontumor lung or frozen PBMC, was sequenced without prior sorting. Each CDR3 protein gets one entry after TCRdb re-called the 5' RACE reads with MiXCR. Here the sample spans 40,000 to 45,000 distinct CDR3 sequences, approximately 6.8% being singletons. The sample consisted of PBMCs, taken at surgery. The receptors originated from a female donor with early-stage non-small cell lung cancer.

This clonotype came up many times. The genes are TRBV9 and TRBJ2-7; maybe TRBD2 (7 bases). The CDR3 consists of 13 residues. Germline CDR1 reads SGDLS; CDR2 reads YYNGEE. The germline V and J ends were trimmed by 2 bases and 5 bases, with 11 bases remaining between them. DNA for the CDR3: TGTGCCAGCAGCGTTGGGGGGGCGGACGAGCAGTACTTC. It yields the protein CASSVGGADEQYF.

This clonotype was detected ten times or more. J is TRBJ2-4 and V is TRBV7-8, with TRBD1 matching 8 bases. Germline CDR1 is SGHVS and CDR2 is FQNEAQ. Unmatched junction bases numbered 21, after V lost 5 bases and J lost 0 bases. This CDR3 spans 21 amino acids. CDR3 loop: CASSPKGFVDRANLAKNIQYF. Written as DNA, the CDR3 is TGTGCCAGCAGCCCAAAGGGATTCGTGGACAGGGCAAATTTAGCCAAAAACATTCAGTACTTC.

This clonotype was observed many times. The rearrangement joins TRBV7-9 to TRBJ1-1; no definite D call. Trimming left V 1 base short and J 2 bases short, with 8 bases between. This CDR3 region has 14 residues. In germline, CDR1 is SEHNR, CDR2 FQNEAQ (reference sequence). CDR3 residues: CASSLVPANTEAFF. CDR3 bases: TGTGCCAGCAGCTTAGTTCCAGCAAACACTGAAGCTTTCTTT.

The sample holds many counts of this clonotype. The chain combines TRBV11-3 with TRBJ2-1; 7 bases are a match to TRBD2. The CDR3 is 15 amino acids. Germline trimming cut 2 bases from V and 6 bases from J; bases unmatched to any gene: 7. Germline CDR1 is SGHNT and CDR2 is YENEEA. CDR3 coding DNA: TGTGCCAGCAGCTTAAGCCCGGCGGGGGTCAATGAGCAGTTCTTC. Encoded protein: CASSLSPAGVNEQFF.

This clonotype has a count of ten or more. This chain links TRBV3-1 with TRBJ1-5; D unresolved. Trimming cost V 4 bases and J 5 bases, with 15 bases left between them. The germline V gene has CDR1 LGHDT and CDR2 YNNKEL (reference sequence). The CDR3 consists of 15 residues. The CDR3 loop reads CASSPSSASDQPQHF. In nucleotides, the CDR3 is TGTGCCAGCAGCCCCTCTTCCGCGTCGGATCAGCCCCAGCATTTT.

This chain links TRBV6-2 or TRBV6-3 with TRBJ2-2; D is unresolved. Germline V gene sequence: CDR1 MNHEY, CDR2 SVGEGT. V lost 6 bases and J lost 1, with 9 bases in between. The CDR3 sequence is 14 residues long. The CDR3 loop is CASSLSGNTGELFF. The CDR3 DNA sequence: TGTGCCAGCAGCCTGTCCGGGAACACCGGGGAGCTGTTTTTT.